These T cell receptor beta chains were read from a single sample in a study of lung T cells in sarcoidosis with Löfgren's syndrome. Each CDR3 protein is one row after TCRdb ran MiXCR on the reads. The sample gives about 63,000 distinct CDR3 sequences, over 20% of which show up once; about 2% is in the top ten. What was sequenced was CD4+ T cells from PBMCs. The receptors shown here come from a human donor with sarcoidosis (Löfgren's syndrome or another form), or a control subject (not recorded which). The CDR3 runs from the conserved cysteine through the conserved F or W. Each record gives: CDR3 DNA, CDR3 protein, D gene, J gene, V gene, clone size. The D gene is left open where the match is weak. Clone size is given for some rows only: seen once, a few or many times, or a class if the clone is expanded.

DNA: TGCAGCGTCACTAACACCGGGGAGCTGTTTTTT; CDR3: CSVTNTGELFF; D: .; J: TRBJ2-2; V: TRBV29-1; size: .
DNA: TGCGCCAGCAGACAGGGACCGAACACTGAAGCTTTCTTT; CDR3: CASRQGPNTEAFF; D: .; J: TRBJ1-1; V: TRBV5-1; size: few
DNA: TGTGCCAGCACCGCTCGAAGGGCAGATACGCAGTATTTT; CDR3: CASTARRADTQYF; D: .; J: TRBJ2-3; V: TRBV28; size: many
DNA: TGCAGTGCGCGCAGGAGCACAGATACGCAGTATTTT; CDR3: CSARRSTDTQYF; D: .; J: TRBJ2-3; V: TRBV20-1; size: many
DNA: TGCGCCAGCAGCCCGGGGACAGGGACGGATCAGCCCCAGCATTTT; CDR3: CASSPGTGTDQPQHF; D: TRBD1; J: TRBJ1-5; V: TRBV5-1; size: many
DNA: TGCAGCGCCTCCGGGACAGGAGAGACCCAGTACTTC; CDR3: CSASGTGETQYF; D: TRBD1; J: TRBJ2-5; V: TRBV29-1; size: few
DNA: TGTGCCAGCAGCTTAATCGGTACAGAAGAGACCCAGTACTTC; CDR3: CASSLIGTEETQYF; D: .; J: TRBJ2-5; V: TRBV7-2; size: many
DNA: TGTGCCAGCACCACGGACCGGTTGATTTATGGCTACACCTTC; CDR3: CASTTDRLIYGYTF; D: .; J: TRBJ1-2; V: TRBV12-3/TRBV12-4; size: .
DNA: TGCGCCAGCGGCTTTGACATCTATGGCTACACCTTC; CDR3: CASGFDIYGYTF; D: .; J: TRBJ1-2; V: TRBV5-1; size: .
DNA: TGTGCAAGTCGCCCGGGGACTAGCGGATGCCGATACGGGGAGCTGTTTTTT; CDR3: CASRPGTSGCRYGELFF; D: .; J: TRBJ2-2; V: TRBV12-2; size: .
DNA: TGTGCCAGTGCCCCCACGACAGACCCTTGGGAGACCCAGTACTTC; CDR3: CASAPTTDPWETQYF; D: .; J: TRBJ2-5; V: TRBV19; size: .
DNA: TGTGCCAGCAGTTTTTCAGGGATCGAGCCCCAGCATTTT; CDR3: CASSFSGIEPQHF; D: .; J: TRBJ1-5; V: TRBV12-3/TRBV12-4; size: .
DNA: TGTGCCAGCTCGTCTATCGGACACCCCGGCACAGATACGCAGTATTTT; CDR3: CASSSIGHPGTDTQYF; D: .; J: TRBJ2-3; V: TRBV18; size: .
DNA: TGCGCCAGCAGCTCGGACAGGGCAGCAGATACGCAGTATTTT; CDR3: CASSSDRAADTQYF; D: TRBD1; J: TRBJ2-3; V: TRBV5-1; size: few
DNA: TGCAGCGTTCCAACCAGGGGGACGAGGGGGAACTACGAGCAGTACTTC; CDR3: CSVPTRGTRGNYEQYF; D: TRBD1; J: TRBJ2-7; V: TRBV29-1; size: .
DNA: TGCAGCGTCCGGACTAGCGGAAGGGGGCGGCTGTTTTTT; CDR3: CSVRTSGRGRLFF; D: TRBD2; J: TRBJ2-2; V: TRBV29-1; size: .
DNA: TGTGCCAGCAGCTTAGTCAGGGGGCCTATGAACACTGAAGCTTTCTTT; CDR3: CASSLVRGPMNTEAFF; D: TRBD1; J: TRBJ1-1; V: TRBV7-9; size: many
DNA: TGCAGTGCTAGAGTTACGGGCACAGGGTATACTGAAGCTTTCTTT; CDR3: CSARVTGTGYTEAFF; D: .; J: TRBJ1-1; V: TRBV20-1; size: many
DNA: TGTGCCAGCAGTAAAGTACAGGTACCCCAAGAGACCCAGTACTTC; CDR3: CASSKVQVPQETQYF; D: .; J: TRBJ2-5; V: TRBV2; size: many
DNA: TGTGCCACCAGCAGAGATTCCCAGGGGGTCAATGAGCAGTTCTTC; CDR3: CATSRDSQGVNEQFF; D: TRBD1; J: TRBJ2-1; V: TRBV15; size: many
DNA: TGCAGTGCTAGAGGACAGGGGGCATCTGAAAAACTGTTTTTT; CDR3: CSARGQGASEKLFF; D: TRBD1; J: TRBJ1-4; V: TRBV20-1; size: few
DNA: TGCGCCAGCAGCCAAGCCCCCAGGCCCCGAGGCACCATACATTTT; CDR3: CASSQAPRPRGTIHF; D: .; J: TRBJ1-3; V: TRBV4-1; size: .
DNA: TGTGCCACCAGCAGAACCGGACAGGGATCCTACGAGCAGTACTTC; CDR3: CATSRTGQGSYEQYF; D: TRBD1; J: TRBJ2-7; V: TRBV15; size: many
DNA: TGCAGTGCTAGGAGGGTCGCTAGCACAGATACGCAGTATTTT; CDR3: CSARRVASTDTQYF; D: .; J: TRBJ2-3; V: TRBV20-1; size: many
DNA: TGTGCCAGCAGCTTTGGGAGGGAGCAGTTCTTC; CDR3: CASSFGREQFF; D: .; J: TRBJ2-1; V: TRBV5-4; size: few
DNA: TGCGCCAGCAGCCAAAGAGACAGGGGGGGCAATCAGCCCCAGCATTTT; CDR3: CASSQRDRGGNQPQHF; D: TRBD1; J: TRBJ1-5; V: TRBV4-1; size: many
DNA: TGTGCCAGCAGCCGAGCGGGAGGAGATAGAGAGACCCAGTACTTC; CDR3: CASSRAGGDRETQYF; D: TRBD2; J: TRBJ2-5; V: TRBV7-9; size: many
DNA: TGTACCAGCATGCAGGGGACAGGGGATCAGCCCCAGCATTTT; CDR3: CTSMQGTGDQPQHF; D: TRBD1; J: TRBJ1-5; V: TRBV2; size: .
DNA: TGTGCCAGCTCCCCCAAAGCAGGGGCGACGGATACGCAGTATTTT; CDR3: CASSPKAGATDTQYF; D: .; J: TRBJ2-3; V: TRBV18; size: few
DNA: TGTGCCAGCAGCCAAGACAGGGTCCTGAACACTGAAGCTTTCTTT; CDR3: CASSQDRVLNTEAFF; D: .; J: TRBJ1-1; V: TRBV4-2; size: many
DNA: TGTGCCAGCAGTGCCGAGTCAGGCTATGGCTGCACCTTC; CDR3: CASSAESGYGCTF; D: .; J: TRBJ1-2; V: TRBV2; size: .
DNA: TGTGCCAGCAGCTTATTATTTCAGTTCGTTGGCAGGCCGAACACCGGGGAGCTGTTTTTT; CDR3: CASSLLFQFVGRPNTGELFF; D: .; J: TRBJ2-2; V: TRBV11-2; size: few
DNA: TGCGCCAGCAGCTTGGCTTCAAATCCCGCAGATACGCAGTATTTT; CDR3: CASSLASNPADTQYF; D: .; J: TRBJ2-3; V: TRBV5-1; size: .
DNA: TGTGCCAGCAGTTGGGCCGCGCTCGCGAACACTGAAGCTTTCTTT; CDR3: CASSWAALANTEAFF; D: .; J: TRBJ1-1; V: TRBV6-2/TRBV6-3; size: many
DNA: TGCGCCAGCAGCCGCAGCTTAGGACTAGCGGCCTACAATGAGCAGTTCTTC; CDR3: CASSRSLGLAAYNEQFF; D: TRBD2; J: TRBJ2-1; V: TRBV4-3; size: .
DNA: TGTGCCAGCAGTTCGGGACTAGCGGGAGGAACCTACAATGAGCAGTTCTTC; CDR3: CASSSGLAGGTYNEQFF; D: TRBD2; J: TRBJ2-1; V: TRBV5-4; size: .
DNA: TGTGCCAGTAGTATGTGGGGACAGAAGAAGCAGTTCTTC; CDR3: CASSMWGQKKQFF; D: TRBD1; J: TRBJ2-1; V: TRBV19; size: .
DNA: TGTGCCAGCAGTTTAGGTTTCGGTACCTCTGGAAACACCATATATTTT; CDR3: CASSLGFGTSGNTIYF; D: .; J: TRBJ1-3; V: TRBV12-3/TRBV12-4; size: .
DNA: TGTGCCAGCAGCGGACGGGACTCCCTGCAGCAGTTCTTC; CDR3: CASSGRDSLQQFF; D: .; J: TRBJ2-1; V: TRBV7-2; size: many
DNA: TGTGCCAGCAGTGTCTCCGGGCCGACTAATGAAAAACTGTTTTTT; CDR3: CASSVSGPTNEKLFF; D: .; J: TRBJ1-4; V: TRBV27; size: many
DNA: TGTGCCAGCAGCTCGCGACTAGCGGCGAACACCGGGGAGCTGTTTTTT; CDR3: CASSSRLAANTGELFF; D: TRBD2; J: TRBJ2-2; V: TRBV7-2; size: few
DNA: TGTGCCAGCAGCTCAACTACCTCCTACGAGCAGTACTTC; CDR3: CASSSTTSYEQYF; D: .; J: TRBJ2-7; V: TRBV7-9; size: few
DNA: TGTGCCAGCAGTTACTCGGGGATGGGCAATCAGCCCCAGCATTTT; CDR3: CASSYSGMGNQPQHF; D: .; J: TRBJ1-5; V: TRBV6-6; size: many
DNA: TGTGCCAGCAGTTTAGGAAGAGGGACAGTCCCCGATACGCAGTATTTT; CDR3: CASSLGRGTVPDTQYF; D: TRBD1; J: TRBJ2-3; V: TRBV12-3/TRBV12-4; size: many
DNA: TGTGCCAGCAGCTTAAGTGGGGCTAAGGGGGAGACCCAGTACTTC; CDR3: CASSLSGAKGETQYF; D: .; J: TRBJ2-5; V: TRBV7-2; size: many
DNA: TGTGCCAGCAGCCAAGAGGTTAGGAACTCGAACACTGAAGCTTTCTTT; CDR3: CASSQEVRNSNTEAFF; D: .; J: TRBJ1-1; V: TRBV4-2; size: .
DNA: TGTGCCAGCAGTTACTCTATGCCCGGGACTATCAATGAGCAGTTCTTC; CDR3: CASSYSMPGTINEQFF; D: TRBD2; J: TRBJ2-1; V: TRBV6-6; size: many
DNA: TGTGCCATCAGTGCCACTGCTAGCGGGAGCTCCTACGAGCAGTACTTC; CDR3: CAISATASGSSYEQYF; D: TRBD2; J: TRBJ2-7; V: TRBV10-3; size: .
DNA: TGTGCCAGCAGCCGTCGGTTGGGGCTCACAGGGGGAGATACGCAGTATTTT; CDR3: CASSRRLGLTGGDTQYF; D: TRBD1; J: TRBJ2-3; V: TRBV14; size: .
DNA: TGCGCCAGCAGCTTTATCCAGAACACTGAAGCTTTCTTT; CDR3: CASSFIQNTEAFF; D: .; J: TRBJ1-1; V: TRBV5-1; size: .
DNA: TGTGCCAGCAGCCAATGGCGGGGACTCAATGAGCAGTTCTTC; CDR3: CASSQWRGLNEQFF; D: .; J: TRBJ2-1; V: TRBV3-1; size: few
DNA: TGTGCCAGCATCAAGACCCCGGGCACTGAAGCTTTCTTT; CDR3: CASIKTPGTEAFF; D: .; J: TRBJ1-1; V: TRBV12-3/TRBV12-4; size: many
DNA: TGCAGTGCTCAGGACCGGGACAGGGGTGTTAAGACCCAGTACTTC; CDR3: CSAQDRDRGVKTQYF; D: TRBD1; J: TRBJ2-5; V: TRBV20-1; size: many
DNA: TGTGCCAGCAGCTCTAAAGTTAGGGCAGATACGCAGTATTTT; CDR3: CASSSKVRADTQYF; D: .; J: TRBJ2-3; V: TRBV5-4; size: few
DNA: TGTGCCAGTAGTATAGAAGAGACCCAGTACTTC; CDR3: CASSIEETQYF; D: .; J: TRBJ2-5; V: TRBV19; size: few
DNA: TGCGCCAGCAGCCATCCGGGGACAGGGAGGGAAAAACTGTTTTTT; CDR3: CASSHPGTGREKLFF; D: TRBD1; J: TRBJ1-4; V: TRBV4-1; size: .
DNA: TGTGCCAGCTCACCAGCCCCGGGGGTCGGCCAGCCCCAGCATTTT; CDR3: CASSPAPGVGQPQHF; D: .; J: TRBJ1-5; V: TRBV18; size: few
DNA: TGCAGTGCTTTCGCGTATGGCTACACCTTC; CDR3: CSAFAYGYTF; D: .; J: TRBJ1-2; V: TRBV20-1; size: many
DNA: TGTGCCAGCAGTTTACGAGGGGCAAAAGCCAAAAACATTCAGTACTTC; CDR3: CASSLRGAKAKNIQYF; D: .; J: TRBJ2-4; V: TRBV28; size: many